This is a list of T cell receptor beta chains from one sample in a study of OX40 agonist ivuxolimab in advanced cancers. Method: immunoSEQ multiplex PCR; TCRdb's copy keeps in-frame clones and lacks some. The profile shows roughly 60,000 clones, 80% to 90% of them singletons. This material consisted of CD4+ or CD8+ T cells sorted from blood, taken in a trial of the OX40 agonist ivuxolimab. The receptors stem from an adult with an advanced solid tumor such as melanoma, head and neck, liver or kidney cancer. Both conserved end residues are part of each CDR3. A D gene is named only where the DNA matches it firmly. Some rows have no size entry. The others give once, few or many, or a class for an expanded clone.

-	TRBV19	TRBD1	TRBJ1-1	TGTGCCAGTAGTATGACAGGGTGGGCCACTGAAGCTTTCTTT	CASSMTGWATEAFF
-	TRBV6-5	-	TRBJ1-1	TGTGCCAGCAGTTCCGGGACAACGAACACTGAAGCTTTCTTT	CASSSGTTNTEAFF
-	TRBV10-2	-	TRBJ2-1	TGCGCCAGCACTGGACCTCACAATGAGCAGTTCTTC	CASTGPHNEQFF
once	TRBV11-2	TRBD2	TRBJ2-5	TGTGCCAGCAGCTTCGGGGGGGAGACCCAGTACTTC	CASSFGGETQYF
-	TRBV27	-	TRBJ1-3	TGTGCCAGCAGTTTAAGGGGCTCTGGAAACACCATATATTTT	CASSLRGSGNTIYF
-	TRBV9	-	TRBJ2-7	TGTGCCAGCAGCGTAGATAACACGGACTTC	CASSVDNTDF
-	TRBV7-9	-	TRBJ2-2	TGTGCCTCCCGGGAAGGGAACGGGGAGCTGTTTTTT	CASREGNGELFF
-	TRBV19	TRBD2	TRBJ2-1	TGTGCCAGTAGTATAGACCTACAGCGGGGGAGCTACAATGAGCAGTTCTTC	CASSIDLQRGSYNEQFF
-	TRBV13	-	TRBJ2-2	TGTGCCAGCATCTTAGGGTACACCGGGGAGCTGTTTTTT	CASILGYTGELFF
once	TRBV10-2	TRBD1	TRBJ2-1	TGCGCCAGCAGAGGGGGCACGGGGATAGGCTACAATGAGCAGTTCTTC	CASRGGTGIGYNEQFF
-	TRBV7-9	-	TRBJ2-1	TGTGCCAGCAGCCCCTCCCGCAACGCTTACAATGAGCAGTTCTTC	CASSPSRNAYNEQFF
-	TRBV4-1	-	TRBJ1-1	TGCGCCAGCAGCAACCGGGGAACTGAAGCTTTCTTT	CASSNRGTEAFF
-	TRBV7-3	-	TRBJ2-2	TGTGCCAGCAGCTCCGTTAACACCGGGGAGCTGTTTTTT	CASSSVNTGELFF
-	TRBV30	-	TRBJ1-2	TGTGCCTGGTCCCGGGACCGAACGGCCTATGGCTACACCTTC	CAWSRDRTAYGYTF
-	TRBV19	TRBD2	TRBJ2-3	TGTGCCACCCCGGGACTAGCGGGGACATCGGATACGCAGTATTTT	CATPGLAGTSDTQYF
-	TRBV19	-	TRBJ2-7	TGTGCCAGTAGTTCCGGGGACGGGGCCTACGAGCAGTACTTC	CASSSGDGAYEQYF
few	TRBV6-4	TRBD2	TRBJ2-2	TGTGCCAGCAGCGCCGGGACTAGCGACACCGGGGAGCTGTTTTTT	CASSAGTSDTGELFF
-	TRBV27	-	TRBJ2-3	TGTGCCAGCAGTTTCTGGACGGGCACAGATACGCAGTATTTT	CASSFWTGTDTQYF
-	TRBV27	-	TRBJ1-2	TGTGCCAGCGGGAGGCTAGGAGGGGGTTTGTATGGCTACACCTTC	CASGRLGGGLYGYTF
-	TRBV5-6	-	TRBJ2-1	TGTGCCAGCAGCACGGACAGTTACAATGAGCAGTTCTTC	CASSTDSYNEQFF
-	TRBV10-3	TRBD1	TRBJ1-3	TGTGCCATCAGTGCCGGGACAGGGGTAGGGAACACCATATATTTT	CAISAGTGVGNTIYF
-	TRBV7-8	-	TRBJ1-2	TGTGCCAGCAGCTTAGTGGTAGGGTTGGCTTATGATGGCTACACCTTC	CASSLVVGLAYDGYTF
-	TRBV11-2	-	TRBJ2-5	TGTGCCAGCAGCTTAGGTGGGTCGCGACGGGAGACCCAGTACTTC	CASSLGGSRRETQYF
-	TRBV5-6	-	TRBJ1-2	TGTGCCAGCAGCCCAGCACTAGGAGAAGGGTTCTATGGCTACACCTTC	CASSPALGEGFYGYTF
-	TRBV11-2	-	TRBJ1-1	TGTGCCAGCAGCCCCCAATGGGCCGTTTTGAACACTGAAGCTTTCTTT	CASSPQWAVLNTEAFF
-	TRBV5-7	-	TRBJ2-5	TGTGCCAGCAGCCCCCCAGAGGGGCAAGAGACCCAGTACTTC	CASSPPEGQETQYF
-	TRBV11-2	-	TRBJ1-2	TGTGCCAGCAGCCCCGATAGGAGTGGCTACACCTTC	CASSPDRSGYTF
-	TRBV12-2	-	TRBJ2-1	TGTGCAAGTCGCTCGCTAGTTGGTGAATCCTACAATGAGCAGTTCTTC	CASRSLVGESYNEQFF
once	TRBV7-9	-	TRBJ1-2	TGTGCCAGCAGCTTAGATGCGGGCTATGGCTACACCTTC	CASSLDAGYGYTF
-	TRBV5-6	TRBD1	TRBJ2-1	TGTGCCAGCAGCTCTGGGACAGGGGGACTCTACAATGAGCAGTTCTTC	CASSSGTGGLYNEQFF
-	TRBV6-5	-	TRBJ1-1	TGTGCCAGCAGTTACGGCGAGGGAAGGTACACTGAAGCTTTCTTT	CASSYGEGRYTEAFF
-	TRBV9	-	TRBJ2-1	TGTGCCAGCAGCTCTATTAACTACAATGAGCAGTTCTTC	CASSSINYNEQFF
few	TRBV5-5	-	TRBJ2-2	TGTGCCAGCAGCCCAGGCGGGCCTAACACCGGGGAGCTGTTTTTT	CASSPGGPNTGELFF
once	TRBV28	-	TRBJ1-1	TGTGCCAGCAGTGAGGAGGTGGACACTGAAGCTTTCTTT	CASSEEVDTEAFF
-	TRBV2	-	TRBJ2-1	TGTGCCAGCATGGACGGGTACAATGGGCAGTTCTTC	CASMDGYNGQFF
-	TRBV27	-	TRBJ2-3	TGTGCCAGCAGTTTTGGGAATACGCAGTATTTT	CASSFGNTQYF
-	TRBV11-2	TRBD2	TRBJ2-1	TGTGCCAGCAGCTTACTTACGGGGGGCAATGAGCAGTTCTTC	CASSLLTGGNEQFF
-	TRBV27	TRBD1	TRBJ1-6	TGTGCCAGCAGAAACGGACAGGCCTATAATTCACCCCTCCACTTT	CASRNGQAYNSPLHF
-	TRBV2	-	TRBJ1-4	TGTGCCAGCAGTGAAGGACATATTAATGAAAAACTGTTTTTT	CASSEGHINEKLFF
-	TRBV15	TRBD2	TRBJ2-2	TGTGCCACCTCTAGGGACTACGATTTCACCGGGGAGCTGTTTTTT	CATSRDYDFTGELFF
-	TRBV30	-	TRBJ1-5	TGTGCCTGGAGTTTGGACGGCAACAATCAGCCCCAGCATTTT	CAWSLDGNNQPQHF
-	TRBV6-6	-	TRBJ2-2	TGTGCCAGCAGTTTTTCTCAGTATGGCACCGGGGAGCTGTTTTTT	CASSFSQYGTGELFF
-	TRBV13	-	TRBJ2-5	TGTGCCAGCAGCTTACCAGACCAAGAGACCCAGTACTTC	CASSLPDQETQYF
-	TRBV19	TRBD1	TRBJ1-2	TGTGCCAGCTACGGGACAGGGCTAGGGGGCTACACCTTC	CASYGTGLGGYTF
-	TRBV6-1	-	TRBJ2-7	TGTGCCACCTTGGCCCGGGATAACTACGAGCAGTACTTC	CATLARDNYEQYF
-	TRBV7-9	-	TRBJ2-7	TGTGCCAGCAGCTTAGGGAGGGACGAGCAGTACTTC	CASSLGRDEQYF
-	TRBV5-6	TRBD1	TRBJ2-7	TGTGCCAGCAGCTTTGACAGGGCGTACGAGCAGTACTTC	CASSFDRAYEQYF
-	TRBV2	-	TRBJ2-7	TGTGCCAGCAGTGTCGGACGGAGTTCCTACGAGCAGTACTTC	CASSVGRSSYEQYF
-	TRBV29-1	-	TRBJ1-2	TGCAGCGTTGAGGACTATGGCTACACCTTC	CSVEDYGYTF
-	TRBV20-1	TRBD1	TRBJ2-1	TGCAGTGCTAACAGGGGCAATGAGCAGTTCTTC	CSANRGNEQFF
-	TRBV2	-	TRBJ1-5	TGTGCCAGCAGGGGGACATCGATTAAAGATCAGCCCCAGCATTTT	CASRGTSIKDQPQHF
-	TRBV29-1	-	TRBJ2-1	TGCAGCGTTGACAGGATGGTATACAATGAGCAGTTCTTC	CSVDRMVYNEQFF
-	TRBV11-2	-	TRBJ2-4	TGTGCCAGCAGCCCGGACCGCTTATCCAAAAACATTCAGTACTTC	CASSPDRLSKNIQYF
-	TRBV29-1	-	TRBJ2-7	TGCAGCGTTGCGACCTCCCTAGGGGGGTACTTC	CSVATSLGGYF
-	TRBV7-9	-	TRBJ2-2	TGTGCCAGCAGCAGAGTAGAGGGCCGCACCGGGGAGCTGTTTTTT	CASSRVEGRTGELFF
few	TRBV19	-	TRBJ2-7	TGTGCCAGTAGTATAGGGGGACAAGAACAGTACTTC	CASSIGGQEQYF
-	TRBV9	TRBD1	TRBJ2-5	TGTGCCAGCAGCGTAGGCTCAGGGGGCAGTGGGGAGACCCAGTACTTC	CASSVGSGGSGETQYF
-	TRBV28	-	TRBJ2-7	TGTGCCAGCAGTCTCCCCGGCCGTTACGAGCAGTACTTC	CASSLPGRYEQYF
-	TRBV7-3	TRBD2	TRBJ2-1	TGTGCCAGCAGCCCCCCCCCGGGAGGGCCCTCAAATGAGCAGTTCTTC	CASSPPPGGPSNEQFF
-	TRBV6-1	-	TRBJ2-7	TGTGCCAGCCGGAAGGCCCCGGGCCTCCGCTACGAGCAGTACTTC	CASRKAPGLRYEQYF